These T cell receptor beta chains were read from a single sample in a study of blood T cell repertoires in COVID-19. TCRdb keeps only in-frame clones here, not all; method: immunoSEQ multiplex PCR. The table lists around 250,000 clones, 70% to 90% of them singletons. Source material: peripheral blood. The origin of the receptors is an older woman with active or convalescent COVID-19. The CDR3 runs from the conserved cysteine through the conserved F or W. Fields, in order: D gene, clone size, J gene, V gene, CDR3 protein, CDR3 DNA. D genes are given only for firm matches. Expanded clones are given a class, and other clones once, few, many or no size at all.

D gene: NA
clone size: NA
J gene: TRBJ1-1
V gene: TRBV11-2
CDR3 protein: CASSPQGLAFF
CDR3 DNA: TGTGCCAGCAGCCCACAGGGTCTGGCTTTCTTT

D gene: NA
clone size: NA
J gene: TRBJ1-2
V gene: TRBV3-1/TRBV3-2
CDR3 protein: CASRQGPNYGYTF
CDR3 DNA: TGTGCCAGCAGACAGGGACCGAACTATGGCTACACCTTC

D gene: TRBD2
clone size: once
J gene: TRBJ2-1
V gene: TRBV24-1
CDR3 protein: CATSDPASGGHNEQFF
CDR3 DNA: TGTGCCACCAGTGATCCCGCTAGCGGGGGGCACAATGAGCAGTTCTTC

D gene: NA
clone size: NA
J gene: TRBJ1-5
V gene: TRBV5-6
CDR3 protein: CASSLEVRGIQPQHF
CDR3 DNA: TGTGCCAGCAGCTTGGAGGTTCGGGGTATACAGCCCCAGCATTTT

D gene: NA
clone size: NA
J gene: TRBJ2-6
V gene: TRBV7-9
CDR3 protein: CASSFPSEGANVLTF
CDR3 DNA: TGTGCCAGCAGCTTTCCCTCTGAGGGGGCCAACGTCCTGACTTTC

D gene: TRBD1
clone size: NA
J gene: TRBJ1-2
V gene: TRBV18
CDR3 protein: CASSPPGTAIYGYTF
CDR3 DNA: TGTGCCAGCTCACCACCGGGGACAGCAATTTATGGCTACACCTTC

D gene: NA
clone size: NA
J gene: TRBJ2-7
V gene: TRBV19
CDR3 protein: CASSLRQANYEQYF
CDR3 DNA: TGTGCCAGTAGTCTCCGACAGGCTAACTACGAGCAGTACTTC

D gene: NA
clone size: NA
J gene: TRBJ2-3
V gene: TRBV7-6
CDR3 protein: CASSWTTATSTDTQYF
CDR3 DNA: TGTGCCAGCAGCTGGACAACCGCCACAAGCACAGATACGCAGTATTTT

D gene: TRBD1
clone size: once
J gene: TRBJ1-5
V gene: TRBV20-1
CDR3 protein: CSASSDRPNQPQHF
CDR3 DNA: TGCAGTGCTAGTTCGGACAGGCCTAATCAGCCCCAGCATTTT

D gene: TRBD1
clone size: NA
J gene: TRBJ1-6
V gene: TRBV6-5
CDR3 protein: CASSDRGLLRPLHF
CDR3 DNA: TGTGCCAGCAGCGACAGGGGACTGCTAAGGCCCCTCCACTTT

D gene: TRBD1
clone size: NA
J gene: TRBJ1-5
V gene: TRBV18
CDR3 protein: CASSPRERGPNQPQHF
CDR3 DNA: TGTGCCAGCTCACCACGTGAAAGGGGGCCCAATCAGCCCCAGCATTTT

D gene: TRBD2
clone size: few
J gene: TRBJ2-3
V gene: TRBV10-1
CDR3 protein: CASSGLAGYTDTQYF
CDR3 DNA: TGCGCCAGCAGTGGACTAGCGGGGTACACAGATACGCAGTATTTT

D gene: NA
clone size: NA
J gene: TRBJ1-1
V gene: TRBV6-5
CDR3 protein: CASSYSAQRRNTEAFF
CDR3 DNA: TGTGCCAGCAGTTACTCCGCTCAAAGGAGAAACACTGAAGCTTTCTTT

D gene: TRBD2
clone size: NA
J gene: TRBJ2-7
V gene: TRBV10-3
CDR3 protein: CAIRVRDSLFTSGGHRFDPHEQYF
CDR3 DNA: TGTGCCATCAGAGTCCGGGACTCGCTATTTACTAGCGGGGGCCACCGGTTCGATCCCCACGAGCAGTACTTC

D gene: TRBD2
clone size: NA
J gene: TRBJ2-7
V gene: TRBV10-3
CDR3 protein: CAGAGTSGEQYF
CDR3 DNA: TGTGCCGGCGCCGGGACTAGCGGCGAGCAGTACTTC

D gene: TRBD1
clone size: NA
J gene: TRBJ1-6
V gene: TRBV5-1
CDR3 protein: CASSALTGAHAPLHF
CDR3 DNA: TGCGCCAGCAGCGCTTTAACAGGGGCGCATGCACCCCTCCACTTT

D gene: NA
clone size: once
J gene: TRBJ2-1
V gene: TRBV27
CDR3 protein: CASSPPGERVAYNEQFF
CDR3 DNA: TGTGCCAGCAGTCCGCCCGGGGAGCGGGTGGCCTACAATGAGCAGTTCTTC

D gene: TRBD2
clone size: NA
J gene: TRBJ2-2
V gene: TRBV4-3
CDR3 protein: CASSQYLAGGITGELFF
CDR3 DNA: TGCGCCAGCAGCCAGTATCTAGCGGGGGGGATCACCGGGGAGCTGTTTTTT

D gene: TRBD1
clone size: NA
J gene: TRBJ1-4
V gene: TRBV10-3
CDR3 protein: CAISDMGQGNEKLFF
CDR3 DNA: TGTGCCATCAGTGACATGGGACAGGGGAATGAAAAACTGTTTTTT

D gene: NA
clone size: NA
J gene: TRBJ1-4
V gene: TRBV7-2
CDR3 protein: CASSPATNEKLFF
CDR3 DNA: TGTGCCAGCAGCCCAGCAACTAATGAAAAACTGTTTTTT

D gene: NA
clone size: NA
J gene: TRBJ2-5
V gene: TRBV5-1
CDR3 protein: CASTWGGREDETQYF
CDR3 DNA: TGCGCCAGCACCTGGGGGGGCAGGGAGGACGAGACCCAGTACTTC

D gene: NA
clone size: NA
J gene: TRBJ1-1
V gene: TRBV7-9
CDR3 protein: CASSPEGRMNTEAFF
CDR3 DNA: TGTGCCAGCAGCCCAGAGGGGAGGATGAACACTGAAGCTTTCTTT

D gene: NA
clone size: NA
J gene: TRBJ1-4
V gene: TRBV19
CDR3 protein: CASPAGAGANEKLFF
CDR3 DNA: TGTGCCAGTCCAGCTGGGGCAGGGGCTAATGAAAAACTGTTTTTT

D gene: NA
clone size: NA
J gene: TRBJ1-1
V gene: TRBV6-5
CDR3 protein: CASSPLSSEGAFF
CDR3 DNA: TGTGCCAGCAGCCCCCTCTCGAGCGAAGGAGCTTTCTTT

D gene: NA
clone size: NA
J gene: TRBJ2-5
V gene: TRBV6-2/TRBV6-3
CDR3 protein: CASSYYGRAGETQYF
CDR3 DNA: TGTGCCAGCAGTTACTACGGCAGGGCGGGGGAGACCCAGTACTTC

D gene: NA
clone size: NA
J gene: TRBJ1-1
V gene: TRBV7-2
CDR3 protein: CASSKIGQMNTEAFF
CDR3 DNA: TGTGCCAGCAGCAAAATCGGACAGATGAACACTGAAGCTTTCTTT

D gene: NA
clone size: NA
J gene: TRBJ1-5
V gene: TRBV18
CDR3 protein: CASSLKIGENQPQHF
CDR3 DNA: TGTGCCAGCTCCCTCAAGATCGGGGAAAATCAGCCCCAGCATTTT

D gene: TRBD1
clone size: few
J gene: TRBJ1-4
V gene: TRBV6-5
CDR3 protein: CASRGQGGEKLFF
CDR3 DNA: TGTGCCAGCAGAGGACAGGGTGGTGAAAAACTGTTTTTT

D gene: TRBD2
clone size: NA
J gene: TRBJ2-3
V gene: TRBV13
CDR3 protein: CASSLAGGTTDTQYF
CDR3 DNA: TGTGCCAGCAGCTTAGCGGGGGGTACCACAGATACGCAGTATTTT

D gene: NA
clone size: NA
J gene: TRBJ1-4
V gene: TRBV12-5
CDR3 protein: CASGSGDINEKLFF
CDR3 DNA: TGTGCTAGTGGCTCCGGGGACATAAATGAAAAACTGTTTTTT

D gene: TRBD2
clone size: NA
J gene: TRBJ2-1
V gene: TRBV10-1
CDR3 protein: CASSEVLAGLNEQFF
CDR3 DNA: TGCGCCAGCAGTGAGGTGCTAGCGGGGTTAAATGAGCAGTTCTTC

D gene: TRBD1
clone size: NA
J gene: TRBJ2-5
V gene: TRBV11-2
CDR3 protein: CASSLGGPGGQYF
CDR3 DNA: TGTGCCAGCAGCTTAGGAGGACCAGGGGGCCAGTACTTC

D gene: NA
clone size: many
J gene: TRBJ1-6
V gene: TRBV19
CDR3 protein: CASGQISPLHF
CDR3 DNA: TGTGCCAGTGGACAGATTTCACCCCTCCACTTT

D gene: TRBD1
clone size: NA
J gene: TRBJ1-5
V gene: TRBV19
CDR3 protein: CASFSETGVNQPQHF
CDR3 DNA: TGTGCCAGTTTTTCAGAGACAGGGGTCAATCAGCCCCAGCATTTT

D gene: NA
clone size: NA
J gene: TRBJ1-4
V gene: TRBV7-2
CDR3 protein: CASSLGEVNEKLFF
CDR3 DNA: TGTGCCAGCAGTTTAGGAGAGGTGAATGAAAAACTGTTTTTT

D gene: TRBD1
clone size: NA
J gene: TRBJ1-5
V gene: TRBV6-6
CDR3 protein: CASSQTGINQPQHF
CDR3 DNA: TGTGCCAGCAGCCAGACAGGGATAAATCAGCCCCAGCATTTT

D gene: NA
clone size: once
J gene: TRBJ1-1
V gene: TRBV18
CDR3 protein: CASLILELSEAFF
CDR3 DNA: TGTGCCAGTCTGATTCTGGAGTTGTCTGAAGCTTTCTTT

D gene: NA
clone size: NA
J gene: TRBJ1-5
V gene: TRBV12-3/TRBV12-4
CDR3 protein: CASSLYSNQPQHF
CDR3 DNA: TGTGCCAGCAGTTTATATAGCAATCAGCCCCAGCATTTT

D gene: NA
clone size: NA
J gene: TRBJ1-5
V gene: TRBV5-1
CDR3 protein: CASSPRGGLNQPQHF
CDR3 DNA: TGCGCCAGCAGCCCGAGGGGGGGCCTCAATCAGCCCCAGCATTTT

D gene: TRBD1
clone size: few
J gene: TRBJ1-2
V gene: TRBV19
CDR3 protein: CASSIAGTVGIGYTF
CDR3 DNA: TGTGCCAGTAGTATAGCCGGGACAGTGGGGATAGGCTACACCTTC

D gene: TRBD1
clone size: NA
J gene: TRBJ1-3
V gene: TRBV6-5
CDR3 protein: CASRRGPGNTIYF
CDR3 DNA: TGTGCCAGCAGGAGGGGGCCAGGAAACACCATATATTTT

D gene: NA
clone size: NA
J gene: TRBJ1-1
V gene: TRBV5-6
CDR3 protein: CASSLRREGAFF
CDR3 DNA: TGTGCCAGCAGCTTAAGGCGGGAGGGAGCTTTCTTT

D gene: TRBD1
clone size: once
J gene: TRBJ1-6
V gene: TRBV7-2
CDR3 protein: CASSLGGTVRNSPLHF
CDR3 DNA: TGTGCCAGCAGCCTAGGAGGGACAGTCCGTAATTCACCCCTCCACTTT

D gene: TRBD1
clone size: NA
J gene: TRBJ1-1
V gene: TRBV29-1
CDR3 protein: CSVLAGRTGGREAFF
CDR3 DNA: TGCAGCGTCCTCGCGGGTAGGACAGGGGGCAGGGAAGCTTTCTTT

D gene: NA
clone size: NA
J gene: TRBJ1-2
V gene: TRBV27
CDR3 protein: CASMGGDGYTF
CDR3 DNA: TGTGCCAGCATGGGTGGAGATGGCTACACCTTC

D gene: TRBD1
clone size: NA
J gene: TRBJ1-2
V gene: TRBV19
CDR3 protein: CATSPSTGRYGYTF
CDR3 DNA: TGTGCCACCTCACCTTCGACAGGGCGGTATGGCTACACCTTC

D gene: TRBD1
clone size: once
J gene: TRBJ2-1
V gene: TRBV5-1
CDR3 protein: CASSTGQAYNEQFF
CDR3 DNA: TGCGCCAGCAGCACCGGACAGGCCTACAATGAGCAGTTCTTC

D gene: TRBD1
clone size: once
J gene: TRBJ1-4
V gene: TRBV5-4
CDR3 protein: CASSSGQGAQEKLFF
CDR3 DNA: TGTGCCAGCAGCTCCGGACAGGGGGCACAGGAAAAACTGTTTTTT